Shown below are 27 T cell receptor beta chains from a single sample sequenced in a study of follicular helper T cells after annual influenza vaccination. Here immunoSEQ multiplex PCR was the method, and the copy in TCRdb shows in-frame clones only, minus some. The repertoire holds roughly 9,000 clones, with about four fifths as singletons. The time point here: 2014-2015 season, 7 days after vaccination. The material sequenced was CXCR5- memory CD4+ T cells sorted from blood, taken 7 days after influenza vaccination. Receptor source: an adult who received the influenza vaccine.

This sequence joins TRBV7-9 and TRBJ1-1; 10 bases fit TRBD1. Germline CDR1 is SEHNR and CDR2 is FQNEAQ (reference sequence). The CDR3 sequence is 15 residues long. Losses at the gene ends were 5 bases for V and 8 bases for J; bases not matched to a gene: 11. In DNA form, the CDR3 reads TGTGCCAGCAGCCCATACCGGGACAGGGGTTCCGAAGCTTTCTTT. Its translation: CASSPYRDRGSEAFF. The variable domain in full, with the rest retrieved from reference TRBV7-9 and TRBJ1-1, is DTGVSQNPRHKITKRGQNVTFRCDPISEHNRLYWYRQTLGQGPEFLTYFQNEAQLEKSRLLSDRFSAERPKGSFSTLEIQRTEQGDSAMYLCASSPYRDRGSEAFFGQGTRLTVV.

V and J are TRBV18 and TRBJ2-5; D perhaps matches TRBD1 (5 bases). CDR1 and CDR2 (germline): KGHSH, LQKENI. The CDR3 length is 15 residues. The V end lost 5 bases, the J end lost 4 bases, and 17 bases lay between the germline ends. CDR3 sequence: CASSTGQGYTETQYF. The CDR3 bases are TGTGCCAGCTCAACCGGGCAGGGTTATACAGAGACCCAGTACTTC.

The chain employs TRBV5-4 and TRBJ2-5; maybe TRBD1 (5 bases). This CDR3 is built from 14 residues. Germline V gene data show CDR1 as SGHNT and CDR2 as YYREEE (reference sequence). V was pared by 0 bases and J by 9 bases, with 15 bases between. The CDR3 sequence: CASSLVSSQGAQYF. The CDR3 nucleotides read TGTGCCAGCAGCTTGGTGTCTAGTCAAGGGGCCCAGTACTTC.

The genes are TRBV27 and TRBJ1-1; 7 bases are shared with TRBD1. Germline V gives CDR1 MNHEY, CDR2 SMNVEV (reference sequence). The junction had 8 bases not matched to a gene; V was cut back by 1 base and J by 0 bases. The CDR3 is 17 amino acids. The DNA of the CDR3 is TGTGCCAGCAGTTTATTCGGCAGGGGGTCCATGAACACTGAAGCTTTCTTT. It yields the protein CASSLFGRGSMNTEAFF.

The table lists this clone with a count of one. J is TRBJ2-7 and V is TRBV11-2; D is perhaps TRBD1 (6 bases). V lost 0 bases and J 2 bases, leaving 8 bases between the germline ends. There are 14 residues in the CDR3. Germline V gives CDR1 SGHAT, CDR2 FQNNGV. The DNA of the CDR3 is TGTGCCAGCAGCTTAGAACAGGGTCCCTACGAGCAGTACTTC. This codes for CASSLEQGPYEQYF.

The CDR3 here is CASSTLRAKTGNTIYF. CDR3 coding DNA: TGTGCCAGTAGTACTCTCCGGGCCAAAACTGGAAACACCATATATTTT. The genes are TRBV19 and TRBJ1-3; D not certain. The V end was cut by 4 bases, the J end by 2 bases, with 15 bases between. CDR3 length: 16 amino acids. Germline V CDR1 and CDR2: LNHDA, SQIVND (reference sequence).

The CDR3 reads CASSYSSGANTDTQYF. CDR3 bases: TGTGCCAGCAGTTACTCGAGCGGGGCGAACACAGATACGCAGTATTTT. The V call is TRBV6-5, the J call TRBJ2-3, with 7 bases aligning to TRBD2. Per the germline V gene, CDR1 is MNHEY and CDR2 is SVGAGI. CDR3 length: 16 amino acids. V shed 0 bases and J 2 bases; nucleotides not matched to a gene: 5.

In nucleotides, the CDR3 is TGTGCCAGCAGCTTGTGGCAGGGTGCGGGGTCTCGTTCACCCCTCCACTTT. Translating gives CASSLWQGAGSRSPLHF. The chain couples TRBV5-6 to TRBJ1-6, with a tentative D call TRBD1 (5 bases). CDR3 length: 17 amino acids. V shed 1 base and J shed 9 bases, with 20 bases lying between them. From germline, CDR1 is SGHDT and CDR2 YYEEEE.

The genes are TRBV5-6 and TRBJ2-3, with 9 bases fitting TRBD2. The trim removed 0 bases at V and 6 bases at J, leaving 8 bases unmatched. The germline V gene has CDR1 SGHDT and CDR2 YYEEEE. CDR3 size: 16 residues. CDR3 in amino acids: CASSLEPSGDPDTQYF. DNA of the CDR3: TGTGCCAGCAGCTTGGAACCTAGCGGGGACCCCGATACGCAGTATTTT.

The V call is TRBV6-1, the J call TRBJ2-3, with D maybe TRBD2 (6 bases). The germline CDR1 and CDR2 sequences are MNHNS and SASEGT. V was trimmed by 5 bases and J by 2 bases, leaving 11 bases between them. The CDR3 has 14 amino acids. The CDR3 sequence is CASSISGFTDTQYF. CDR3 in DNA: TGTGCCAGCAGTATCAGCGGGTTCACAGATACGCAGTATTTT.

This clone was found once. V gene TRBV9 combines with J gene TRBJ2-1, with D perhaps being TRBD1 or TRBD2 (5 bases each). The V end was cut by 4 bases, the J end by 10 bases, with 12 bases between. Germline CDR1 is SGDLS and CDR2 is YYNGEE. CDR3 length equals 12 residues. DNA for the CDR3: TGTGCCAGCAGCCCGGGACGGACCGAGCAGTTCTTC. Encoded protein: CASSPGRTEQFF. The variable domain in full, with the rest retrieved from reference TRBV9 and TRBJ2-1, is DSGVTQTPKHLITATGQRVTLRCSPRSGDLSVYWYQQSLDQGLQFLIQYYNGEERAKGNILERFSAQQFPDLHSELNLSSLELGDSALYFCASSPGRTEQFFGPGTRLTVL.

The rearrangement joins TRBV25-1 to TRBJ1-4; TRBD1 might be the D (5 bases). With 1 base removed from V and 4 bases from J, the gap between germline ends came to 10 bases. CDR1 and CDR2 from the germline V gene are MGHDK and SYGVNS. The CDR3 spans 15 residues. CDR3 loop: CASSEWGPFNEKLFF. CDR3 nucleotides: TGTGCCAGCAGTGAATGGGGACCCTTTAATGAAAAACTGTTTTTT.

The chain combines TRBV5-5 with TRBJ2-1, with TRBD1 matching 10 bases. Germline-derived CDR1 and CDR2 are SGHKS and YYEKEE (reference sequence). With V trimmed by 5 bases and J by 3 bases, 5 bases remained unmatched. The CDR3 spans 15 residues. Written as DNA, the CDR3 is TGTGCCAGCAGTTTCCGGGACAGGGGCTACAATGAGCAGTTCTTC. Encoded protein: CASSFRDRGYNEQFF.

In this sample, this clone turned up once. The chain has TRBV2 and TRBJ2-5, with TRBD2 identical over 7 bases. Trimming took 7 bases from V and 0 from J; bases not matched to a gene: 5. The germline gives CDR1 SNHLY, CDR2 FYNNEI. The CDR3 covers 14 residues. This CDR3 is CASMGLPYQETQYF. The CDR3 coding sequence is TGTGCCAGCATGGGACTACCCTACCAAGAGACCCAGTACTTC. Full variable domain (remainder filled in from reference TRBV2 and TRBJ2-5): EPEVTQTPSHQVTQMGQEVILRCVPISNHLYFYWYRQILGQKVEFLVSFYNNEISEKSEIFDDQFSVERPDGSNFTLKIRSTKLEDSAMYFCASMGLPYQETQYFGPGTRLLVL.

Remarks on this clone: Other DNA variants within this sample encode the same CDR3. The CDR3 sequence is CASSPGGVNTEAFF. CDR3 bases: TGTGCCAGCAGCCCTGGAGGGGTGAACACTGAAGCTTTCTTT. This chain uses TRBV11-3 with TRBJ1-1, with D tentatively TRBD1 (5 bases). CDR1 SGHNT and CDR2 YENEEA come from the germline V gene. This CDR3 contains 14 residues. The V end was cut by 5 bases, the J end by 0 bases, with 10 bases between. The complete variable domain, with remaining parts taken from reference TRBV11-3 and TRBJ1-1, reads EAGVVQSPRYKIIEKKQPVAFWCNPISGHNTLYWYLQNLGQGPELLIRYENEEAVDDSQLPKDRFSAERLKGVDSTLKIQPAELGDSAVYLCASSPGGVNTEAFFGQGTRLTVV.

V usage is TRBV7-6 and J usage is TRBJ2-3; 14 bases match TRBD2. This CDR3 region has 17 residues. Germline CDR1 is SGHVS and CDR2 is FNYEAQ. V trimming: 4 bases; J trimming: 6 bases; junction bases outside the gene matches: 9. The chain's CDR3 is CASSYVGLAGGLDTQYF. CDR3 nucleotides: TGTGCCAGCAGCTACGTCGGACTAGCGGGGGGTTTGGATACGCAGTATTTT.

The chain recombines TRBV6-5 with TRBJ1-1, with a possible D match to TRBD1 (5 bases). This CDR3 is 14 amino acids long. Trimming took 6 bases from V and 0 from J, leaving 11 bases between them. Germline V gene sequence: CDR1 MNHEY, CDR2 SVGAGI. CDR3 sequence: CASRFAGLNTEAFF. The CDR3 DNA reads TGTGCCAGCAGGTTTGCAGGGCTGAACACTGAAGCTTTCTTT.

The genes are TRBV18 and TRBJ2-5, with a tentative D call TRBD2 (7 bases). Germline assignment: CDR1 KGHSH and CDR2 LQKENI. Between the trimmed V and J ends, which lost 3 bases and 1 base, there was a span of 27 bases. The CDR3 has 20 residues. CDR3 loop: CASSPAALSGRGPSQETQYF. CDR3 bases: TGTGCCAGCTCACCCGCAGCGTTATCGGGGCGGGGGCCCTCCCAAGAGACCCAGTACTTC.

The V call is TRBV7-7, the J call TRBJ1-2; perhaps TRBD1 as D (5 bases). Germline V CDR1 and CDR2: SSHAT, FNYEAQ (reference sequence). The CDR3 is made up of 16 amino acids. V lost 3 bases and J lost 0, with 14 bases in between. Here the CDR3 reads CASSFPRTLANYGYTF. The CDR3 DNA follows: TGTGCCAGCAGCTTTCCCCGGACATTAGCTAACTATGGCTACACCTTC.

The chain has TRBV18 and TRBJ2-3, with D unresolved. Germline loops: CDR1 KGHSH, CDR2 LQKENI. The CDR3 runs to 12 residues. V lost 5 bases, J lost 1 base, and 4 bases lay in between. The CDR3 sequence is CASSSRTDTQYF. Written as DNA, the CDR3 is TGTGCCAGCTCATCTCGCACAGATACGCAGTATTTT.

V is TRBV15 and J is TRBJ2-2, with a tentative D call TRBD1 (6 bases). Germline V gene sequence: CDR1 LNHNV, CDR2 YYDKDF (reference sequence). Trimming shortened V by 1 base and J by 0 bases, and 12 bases separated the two germline ends. CDR3 length: 17 amino acids. CDR3 nucleotides: TGTGCCACCAGCAGAGGAACAGGGCCCGCGAACACCGGGGAGCTGTTTTTT. As protein: CATSRGTGPANTGELFF.

This clone has just a few counts. This chain connects TRBV7-9 to TRBJ2-1; no clear D. The CDR3 consists of 14 residues. Trimming cost V 5 bases and J 1 base, with 9 bases left between them. CDR1 SEHNR and CDR2 FQNEAQ come from the germline V gene (reference sequence). CDR3 DNA sequence: TGTGCCAGCAGCCACCGAAGTTCCTACAATGAGCAGTTCTTC. Protein product: CASSHRSSYNEQFF.

The chain links TRBV11-3 to TRBJ2-3, with D unclear. The CDR3 is 13 residues long. The germline V and J ends were trimmed by 3 bases and 1 base, with 5 bases remaining between them. The germline gives CDR1 SGHNT, CDR2 YENEEA. CDR3 sequence: CASSFRGTDTQYF. CDR3 DNA sequence: TGTGCCAGCAGCTTTCGGGGCACAGATACGCAGTATTTT.

The gene calls are TRBV25-1 and TRBJ2-7, with TRBD1 matching over 8 bases. CDR1 is MGHDK, CDR2 SYGVNS, per germline. The CDR3 runs to 13 residues. CDR3 sequence reads: CASRPTGAYEQYF. DNA for the CDR3: TGTGCGAGTCGCCCGACAGGGGCCTACGAGCAGTACTTC.

J is TRBJ2-1 and V is TRBV7-2; 7 nucleotides align to TRBD2. V was clipped by 5 bases and J by 4 bases; unmatched bases: 11. Germline CDR1 is SGHTA and CDR2 is FQGNSA. The CDR3 sequence is 16 residues long. The CDR3 reads CASSPPQAGIYNEQFF. The CDR3 nucleotides are TGTGCCAGCAGCCCCCCCCAAGCGGGGATTTACAATGAGCAGTTCTTC.

This chain links TRBV5-6 with TRBJ2-2; the match to TRBD1 covers 10 bases. The CDR3 totals 14 residues. Germline trimming cut 4 bases from V and 6 bases from J; bases unmatched to any gene: 3. Per the germline V gene, CDR1 is SGHDT and CDR2 is YYEEEE. The CDR3, as DNA: TGTGCCAGCAGCCCGGGACAGGGGTCCGGGGAGCTGTTTTTT. Translated: CASSPGQGSGELFF. Full variable domain (missing parts from reference TRBV5-6 and TRBJ2-2): DAGVTQSPTHLIKTRGQQVTLRCSPKSGHDTVSWYQQALGQGPQFIFQYYEEEERQRGNFPDRFSGHQFPNYSSELNVNALLLGDSALYLCASSPGQGSGELFFGEGSRLTVL.

The V and J genes are TRBV19 and TRBJ1-1; 7 bases match TRBD1. The V gene's germline CDR1 is LNHDA and CDR2 SQIVND (reference sequence). The CDR3 sequence is 15 residues long. V lost 6 bases, J lost 6 bases, and 13 bases stayed unmatched. CDR3 protein: CASRYLEGARAEAFF. DNA for the CDR3: TGTGCCAGTAGATATCTTGAGGGGGCGCGAGCTGAAGCTTTCTTT.